Listed below are T cell receptor beta chains from one sample, sequenced in a study of Graves' ophthalmopathy and Graves' hyperthyroidism. A single record per CDR3 protein comes from TCRdb applying MiXCR to the multiplex PCR reads. The sample shows 660,000 or so distinct CDR3 sequences, 35% to 45% of them seen only once. The sample was peripheral blood. These receptors all come from an adult man with Graves' ophthalmopathy. The CDR3 runs from the conserved cysteine through the conserved F or W. A D gene is named only where the DNA matches it firmly. Clone size is shown for a subset of rows, as once, few, many or a class of expanded clone.

D,J,size,V,CDR3,DNA
.,TRBJ2-7,.,TRBV20-1,CSARGGGGLSYEQYF,TGCAGTGCTAGAGGTGGAGGGGGCCTATCCTACGAGCAGTACTTC
.,TRBJ2-5,few,TRBV27,CASSLLMGQETQYF,TGTGCCAGCAGTTTATTGATGGGACAAGAGACCCAGTACTTC
.,TRBJ1-6,many,TRBV2,CASSEALARGAFHF,TGTGCCAGCAGTGAAGCGCTCGCCCGAGGGGCATTCCACTTT
TRBD1,TRBJ2-3,.,TRBV24-1,CATSETGRSDTQYF,TGTGCCACCAGTGAGACAGGGCGGTCGGATACGCAGTATTTT
TRBD1,TRBJ1-6,.,TRBV25-1,CASRRGQGNSPLHF,TGTGCCAGCAGACGCGGACAGGGGAATTCACCCCTCCACTTT
TRBD1,TRBJ2-7,.,TRBV11-2,CASSLATGTGTYEQYF,TGTGCCAGCAGCCTAGCAACCGGGACAGGGACCTACGAGCAGTACTTC
.,TRBJ1-4,.,TRBV25-1,CASQDRVAGLFF,TGTGCCAGCCAAGATCGGGTGGCCGGACTGTTTTTT
.,TRBJ2-2,many,TRBV7-8,CASSLAVPGRFDTGELFF,TGTGCCAGCAGCTTAGCGGTGCCCGGAAGGTTCGACACCGGGGAGCTGTTTTTT
TRBD1,TRBJ1-2,many,TRBV7-2,CASSLGGQGTNYGYTF,TGTGCCAGCAGCTTAGGGGGACAGGGGACCAACTATGGCTACACCTTC
.,TRBJ1-3,many,TRBV20-1,CSASPPASGNTIYF,TGCAGTGCTAGCCCCCCCGCCTCTGGAAACACCATATATTTT
.,TRBJ1-1,.,TRBV24-1,CATSDGGTSRSFF,TGTGCCACCAGTGATGGAGGGACAAGTCGATCTTTCTTT
.,TRBJ1-2,many,TRBV20-1,CSARDRVRQPTNYGYTF,TGCAGTGCTAGAGATCGTGTTCGGCAGCCAACTAACTATGGCTACACCTTC
.,TRBJ1-1,few,TRBV27,CASSLRWGNTEAFF,TGTGCCAGCAGTTTAAGGTGGGGGAACACTGAAGCTTTCTTT
.,TRBJ1-4,.,TRBV5-1,CASSPMGGLHEKLFF,TGCGCCAGCAGCCCTATGGGGGGACTACATGAAAAACTGTTTTTT
.,TRBJ1-6,.,TRBV6-5,CASKAGPYNSPLHF,TGTGCCAGCAAGGCGGGCCCTTATAATTCACCCCTCCACTTT
TRBD2,TRBJ2-7,.,TRBV7-6,CAGSFGLAGESSYEQYF,TGTGCCGGCAGCTTTGGACTAGCGGGGGAAAGCTCCTACGAGCAGTACTTC
.,TRBJ2-3,few,TRBV11-1,CASSGQSDTQYF,TGTGCCAGCAGTGGACAATCAGATACGCAGTATTTT
.,TRBJ2-6,.,TRBV9,CASSVEAGSIASGANVLTF,TGTGCCAGCAGCGTAGAGGCAGGATCCATCGCCTCTGGGGCCAACGTCCTGACTTTC
TRBD2,TRBJ2-7,.,TRBV3-1,CASRNSGRSYEQYF,TGTGCCAGCAGGAATAGCGGGAGGTCCTACGAGCAGTACTTC
TRBD1,TRBJ2-7,.,TRBV12-5,CASGPGTGFYEQYF,TGTGCTAGTGGTCCCGGGACAGGATTCTACGAGCAGTACTTC
.,TRBJ1-1,.,TRBV25-1,CAREQNTEAFF,TGTGCCAGAGAACAGAACACTGAAGCTTTCTTT
.,TRBJ2-5,.,TRBV12-3/TRBV12-4,CASSYLPGGRDQETQYF,TGTGCCAGCAGTTATCTCCCCGGGGGCCGGGATCAAGAGACCCAGTACTTC
.,TRBJ1-1,many,TRBV7-9,CASSFWSAEAFF,TGTGCCAGCAGCTTTTGGTCCGCTGAAGCTTTCTTT